The sequence of this T cell receptor (beta chain) was determined in a study of blood T cell repertoires in COVID-19. Study in general: Acute-phase and convalescent COVID-19 samples originated in the United States, Italy and Spain. Nucleic acid was either cDNA or gDNA, and it came from T cells, B-cell-depleted T cells, or PBMCs.

V was clipped by 6 bases and J by 2 bases, with 16 bases between them. Germline CDR1 is SNHLY and CDR2 is FYNNEI. The CDR3 runs 15 residues. In this sample, this clone turned up many times. Under the authors' procedure: Amplifying reference gene primers gave estimates of nucleated cell counts. Profiled with immunoSEQ multiplex PCR; TCRdb holds only in-frame clones, not every one. The V and J calls and clone size were taken over from that table, and D and trimming were inferred from the DNA. The sample lists tens of thousands of clones; around nine tenths were seen once. The chain employs TRBV2 and TRBJ1-2, with D perhaps TRBD1 (6 bases). Sequenced material: peripheral blood. The receptor was derived from a human donor in a cohort sampled during active COVID-19. CDR3 nucleotides: TGTGCCAGCAGCCCCGGGGCAGGGGCGAACTATGGCTACACCTTC. Amino acids: CASSPGAGANYGYTF.